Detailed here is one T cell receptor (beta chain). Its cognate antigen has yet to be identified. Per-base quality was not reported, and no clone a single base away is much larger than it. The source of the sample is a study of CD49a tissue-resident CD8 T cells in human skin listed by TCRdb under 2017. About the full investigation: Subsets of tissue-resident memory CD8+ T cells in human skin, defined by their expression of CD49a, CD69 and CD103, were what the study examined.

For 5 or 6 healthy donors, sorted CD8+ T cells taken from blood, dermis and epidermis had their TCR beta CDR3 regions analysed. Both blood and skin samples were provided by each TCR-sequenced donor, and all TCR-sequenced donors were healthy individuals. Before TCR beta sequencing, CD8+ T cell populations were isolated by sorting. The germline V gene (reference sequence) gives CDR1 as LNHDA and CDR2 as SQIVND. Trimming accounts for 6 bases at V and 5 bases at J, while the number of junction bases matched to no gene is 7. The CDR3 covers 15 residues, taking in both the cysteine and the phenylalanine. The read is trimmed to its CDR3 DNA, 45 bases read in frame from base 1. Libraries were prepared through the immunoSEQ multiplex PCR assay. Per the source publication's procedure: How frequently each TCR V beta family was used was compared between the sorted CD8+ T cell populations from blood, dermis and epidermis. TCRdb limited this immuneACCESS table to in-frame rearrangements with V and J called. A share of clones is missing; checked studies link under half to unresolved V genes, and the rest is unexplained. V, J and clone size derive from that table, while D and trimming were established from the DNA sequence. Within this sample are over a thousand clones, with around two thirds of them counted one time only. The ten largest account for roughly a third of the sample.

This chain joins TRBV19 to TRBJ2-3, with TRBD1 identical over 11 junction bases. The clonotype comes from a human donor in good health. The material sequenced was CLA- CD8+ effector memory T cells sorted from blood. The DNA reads TGTGCCAGTAGGAAAGGACAGGGGGCTAAAGATACGCAGTATTTT. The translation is CASRKGQGAKDTQYF.